Listed below are T cell receptor beta chains from one sample, sequenced in a study of blood T cells in healthy people across ages. TCRdb reprocessed the 5' RACE reads with MiXCR, giving one entry per CDR3 protein. This sample carries some 710,000 distinct CDR3 sequences, 22% of them seen once, and the ten largest clones take around a fifth. What was sequenced was blood. The receptor set was obtained from a man between 70 and 80 years old in good health. Each CDR3 is given with its conserved first and last residue. Each record gives: J gene, D gene, clone size, V gene, CDR3 DNA, CDR3 protein. A D gene is named only where the DNA matches it firmly. Only some rows state a clone size, as once, few, many or a class for expanded clones.

>TRBJ1-1|-|-|TRBV12-3/TRBV12-4
TGTGCCAGCAGCCTATCGGGGGGCCCAATGAACACTGAAGCTTTCTTT
CASSLSGGPMNTEAFF
>TRBJ2-1|TRBD2|many|TRBV5-5
TGTGCCAGCAGCTTGGGACTAGCGGTTAACAATGAGCAGTTCTTC
CASSLGLAVNNEQFF
>TRBJ1-4|-|-|TRBV4-1
TGCGCCAGCAGCCAGGGGGGCTTCAATGAAAAACTGTTTTTT
CASSQGGFNEKLFF
>TRBJ1-1|TRBD1|-|TRBV5-1
TGCGCCAGCAGCTTTCCCCCACAGGGGCGAAACACTGAAGCTTTCTTT
CASSFPPQGRNTEAFF
>TRBJ2-1|-|few|TRBV10-3
TGTGCCATCAGCGGACGGGGGACTTACAATGAGCAGTTCTTC
CAISGRGTYNEQFF
>TRBJ2-3|-|many|TRBV20-1
TGCAGTGCTAGACCAACCAGGGCGGGGAGCACAGATACGCAGTATTTT
CSARPTRAGSTDTQYF
>TRBJ2-6|TRBD1|-|TRBV20-1
TGCAGTGCTAGAGTAGGGGACAGGGGAGGCTCTGGGGCCAACGTCCTGACTTTC
CSARVGDRGGSGANVLTF
>TRBJ1-3|-|-|TRBV7-9
TGTGCCAGCAGCCAGAAGCGGGACGTATGGGTCTCTGGAAACACCATATATTTT
CASSQKRDVWVSGNTIYF
>TRBJ2-3|-|-|TRBV20-1
TGCAGTGCTAGACCGGGACAAAACACAGATACGCAGTATTTT
CSARPGQNTDTQYF
>TRBJ2-7|-|few|TRBV21-1
TGTGCCAGCAGCACAGGATCTCCCGACGAGCAGTACTTC
CASSTGSPDEQYF
>TRBJ2-3|-|few|TRBV27
TGTGCCAGCAGCCTGGGAAATAGAGGCACAGATACGCAGTATTTT
CASSLGNRGTDTQYF
>TRBJ1-1|TRBD1|many|TRBV28
TGTGCCAGCAGCGAAACAGGGGGCGACACTGAAGCTTTCTTT
CASSETGGDTEAFF
>TRBJ2-7|-|-|TRBV7-8
TGTGCAGCCGGGACGGGACCTTACGAGCAGTACTTC
CAAGTGPYEQYF
>TRBJ2-1|-|-|TRBV9
TGTGCCAGCAGCCCCTCGGAGGGCAGGAACTCCTACAATGAGCAGTTCTTC
CASSPSEGRNSYNEQFF
>TRBJ1-2|TRBD1|few|TRBV9
TGTGCCAGCAGCCAACAGGGGAATAACTATGGCTACACCTTC
CASSQQGNNYGYTF
>TRBJ1-1|-|-|TRBV7-8
TGTGCCAGCAGCTTAGTTTGGGGAATCGAGAACACTGAAGCTTTCTTT
CASSLVWGIENTEAFF
>TRBJ1-4|-|few|TRBV7-2
TGTGCCAGCAGCTTAATTCGGACGCCTAATGAAAAACTGTTTTTT
CASSLIRTPNEKLFF
>TRBJ2-1|-|few|TRBV5-1
TGCGCCAGCAGATCGGCGGATAATTATGATGAGCAGTTCTTC
CASRSADNYDEQFF
>TRBJ2-1|-|-|TRBV2
TGTGCCAGCAGTGAAGTGGGGGGGCCCAATGAGCAGTTCTTC
CASSEVGGPNEQFF
>TRBJ2-3|-|few|TRBV12-3/TRBV12-4
TGTGCCAGCAACGATCTCGTCCCAGATACGCAGTATTTT
CASNDLVPDTQYF
>TRBJ1-2|TRBD1|-|TRBV5-1
TGCGCCAGCAGCGCCCAGCTACAGGGGAACTATGGCTACACCTTC
CASSAQLQGNYGYTF
>TRBJ1-2|-|few|TRBV19
TGTGCCAGTGACCCCTCGGGACGGGATGATGGCTACACCTTC
CASDPSGRDDGYTF
>TRBJ2-5|TRBD1|few|TRBV12-3/TRBV12-4
TGTGCCAGCAGTCCCGCAACAGGGGCGACAGAGACCCAGTACTTC
CASSPATGATETQYF
>TRBJ2-5|TRBD2|-|TRBV12-3/TRBV12-4
TGTGCCAGCAGTTTAGGTCTGGGGAATAGCGGGAAAGAAGAGGAGACCCAGTACTTC
CASSLGLGNSGKEEETQYF
>TRBJ2-4|TRBD2|few|TRBV6-5
TGTGCCAGCAGGCCGACTAGCGTAAACATTCAGTACTTC
CASRPTSVNIQYF
>TRBJ1-2|-|many|TRBV7-9
TGTGCCAGCAGCCCGGAGATCCTTTTCTATGGCTACACCTTC
CASSPEILFYGYTF
>TRBJ1-5|-|-|TRBV7-2
TGTGCCAGCGCTATGGGGAGCAATCAGCCCCAGCATTTT
CASAMGSNQPQHF
>TRBJ2-1|TRBD2|few|TRBV9
TGTGCCAGCAGCGTGGGACTAGCGGGAATCAATGAGCAGTTCTTC
CASSVGLAGINEQFF
>TRBJ2-3|TRBD2|-|TRBV5-1
TGCGCCAGCAGCTTAGAGAGCGGGGGCACAGATACGCAGTATTTT
CASSLESGGTDTQYF
>TRBJ2-1|TRBD2|few|TRBV7-2
TGTGCCAGCAGCTCAAGTAGCGGGAGATACAATGAGCAGTTCTTC
CASSSSSGRYNEQFF
>TRBJ1-1|-|few|TRBV5-1
TGCGCCAGCAGCTTTAGCGTCACCACGAACACTGAAGCTTTCTTT
CASSFSVTTNTEAFF
>TRBJ2-7|TRBD1|-|TRBV5-6
TGTGCCAGCAGCACACCCGGGACAGGGGGCCTCTACGAGCAGTACTTC
CASSTPGTGGLYEQYF
>TRBJ1-4|-|once|TRBV20-1
TGCAGTGCTAGAATTCCGTCAGGAGCCCAGAATGAAAAACTGTTTTTT
CSARIPSGAQNEKLFF
>TRBJ2-2|-|few|TRBV5-1
TGCGCCAGCAGCTTGATATTCACCAACACCGGGGAGCTGTTTTTT
CASSLIFTNTGELFF
>TRBJ1-1|-|few|TRBV6-4
TGTGCCAGCAGAAACACAGACATGAACACTGAAGCTTTCTTT
CASRNTDMNTEAFF
>TRBJ2-3|TRBD1|-|TRBV6-6
TGTGCCAGCAGTTATAAGACAGGGAACTTAGGAGATACGCAGTATTTT
CASSYKTGNLGDTQYF